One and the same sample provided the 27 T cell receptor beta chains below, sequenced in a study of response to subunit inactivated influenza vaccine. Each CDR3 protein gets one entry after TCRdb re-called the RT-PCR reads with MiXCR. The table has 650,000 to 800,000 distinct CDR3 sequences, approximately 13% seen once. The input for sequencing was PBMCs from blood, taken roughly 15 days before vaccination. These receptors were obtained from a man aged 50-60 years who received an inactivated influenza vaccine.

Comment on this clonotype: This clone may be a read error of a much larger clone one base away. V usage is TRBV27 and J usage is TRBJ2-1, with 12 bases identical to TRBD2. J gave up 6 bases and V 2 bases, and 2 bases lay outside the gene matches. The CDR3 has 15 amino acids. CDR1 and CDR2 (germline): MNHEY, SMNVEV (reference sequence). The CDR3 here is CASSLEGLAGNEQFF. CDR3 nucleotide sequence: TGTGCCAGCAGTTTAGAGGGACTAGCGGGCAATGAGCAGTTCTTC.

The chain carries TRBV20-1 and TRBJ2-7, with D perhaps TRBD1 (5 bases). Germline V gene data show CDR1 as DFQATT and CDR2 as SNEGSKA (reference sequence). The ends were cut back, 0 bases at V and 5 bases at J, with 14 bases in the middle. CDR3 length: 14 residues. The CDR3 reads CSARDLGRENEQYF. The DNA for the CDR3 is TGCAGTGCTAGAGATCTTGGCAGGGAAAACGAGCAGTACTTC.

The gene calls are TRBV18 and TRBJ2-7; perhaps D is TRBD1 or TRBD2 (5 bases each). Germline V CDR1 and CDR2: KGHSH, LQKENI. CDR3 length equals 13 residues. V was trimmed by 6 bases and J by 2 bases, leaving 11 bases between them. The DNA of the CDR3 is TGTGCCAGCTCGCCCGGGGCTACCTACGAGCAGTACTTC. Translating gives CASSPGATYEQYF. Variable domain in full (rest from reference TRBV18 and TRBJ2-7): NAGVMQNPRHLVRRRGQEARLRCSPMKGHSHVYWYRQLPEEGLKFMVYLQKENIIDESGMPKERFSAEFPKEGPSILRIQQVVRGDSAAYFCASSPGATYEQYFGPGTRLTVT.

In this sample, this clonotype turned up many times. The CDR3 DNA is TGCAGCGTTTACCGACAGGGCGAGCAGTACTTC. Translating gives CSVYRQGEQYF. The chain combines TRBV29-1 with TRBJ2-7, with 7 bases that match TRBD1. Germline V gene data show CDR1 as SQVTM and CDR2 as ANQGSEA. CDR3 length: 11 amino acids. Losses at the gene ends were 5 bases for V and 6 bases for J; bases not matched to a gene: 4.

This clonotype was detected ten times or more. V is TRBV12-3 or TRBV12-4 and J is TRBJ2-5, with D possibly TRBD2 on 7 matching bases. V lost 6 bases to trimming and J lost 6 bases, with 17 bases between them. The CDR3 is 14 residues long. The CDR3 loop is CASSQSGGLKTQYF. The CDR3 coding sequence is TGTGCCAGCAGCCAATCGGGGGGCCTGAAGACCCAGTACTTC.

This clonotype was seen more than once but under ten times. CDR3 in amino acids: CASSVTGGTDTQYF. The CDR3 coding sequence is TGTGCCAGCAGCGTTACGGGGGGCACAGATACGCAGTATTTT. The gene calls are TRBV2 and TRBJ2-3; possible D gene TRBD2, 6 bases. CDR1 is SNHLY and CDR2 is FYNNEI in the germline V gene. V shed 6 bases and J shed 1 base, with 11 bases lying between them. This CDR3 has 14 residues.

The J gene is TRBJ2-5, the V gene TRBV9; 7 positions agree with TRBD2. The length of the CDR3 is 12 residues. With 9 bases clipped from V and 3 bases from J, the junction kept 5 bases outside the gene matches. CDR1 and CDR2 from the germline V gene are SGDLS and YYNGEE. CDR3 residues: CAISGREETQYF. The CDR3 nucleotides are TGTGCCATATCGGGGAGGGAAGAGACCCAGTACTTC.

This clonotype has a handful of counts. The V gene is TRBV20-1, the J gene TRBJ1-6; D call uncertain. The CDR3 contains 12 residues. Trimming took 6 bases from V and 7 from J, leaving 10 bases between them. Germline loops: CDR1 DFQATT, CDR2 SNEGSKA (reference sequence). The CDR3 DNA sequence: TGCAGTGCCGCCGGCGGGAATTCACCCCTCCACTTT. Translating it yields CSAAGGNSPLHF.

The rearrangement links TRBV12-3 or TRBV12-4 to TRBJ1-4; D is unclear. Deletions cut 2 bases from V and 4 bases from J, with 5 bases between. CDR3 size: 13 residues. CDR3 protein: CASSLTGNEKLFF. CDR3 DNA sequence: TGTGCCAGCAGTTTAACGGGTAATGAAAAACTGTTTTTT.

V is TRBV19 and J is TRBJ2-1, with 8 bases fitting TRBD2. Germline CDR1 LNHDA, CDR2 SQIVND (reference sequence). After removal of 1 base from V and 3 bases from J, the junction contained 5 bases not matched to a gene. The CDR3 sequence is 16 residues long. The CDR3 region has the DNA TGTGCCAGTAGTATAGTCACACTAGCGGACTACAATGAGCAGTTCTTC. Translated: CASSIVTLADYNEQFF.

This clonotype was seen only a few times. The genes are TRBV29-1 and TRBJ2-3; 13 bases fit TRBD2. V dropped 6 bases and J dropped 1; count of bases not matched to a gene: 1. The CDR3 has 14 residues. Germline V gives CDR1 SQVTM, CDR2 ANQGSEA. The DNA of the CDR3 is TGCAGCGTGGGGACTAGCGGGGGCACAGATACGCAGTATTTT. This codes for CSVGTSGGTDTQYF.

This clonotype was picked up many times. The CDR3 DNA follows: TGTGCCAGCAGTTTAAATAGCGGATCTGAGCAGTTCTTC. This sequence encodes CASSLNSGSEQFF. V gene TRBV28 combines with J gene TRBJ2-1, with D possibly matching TRBD2 (6 bases). Looked up from germline, CDR1 is MDHEN and CDR2 is SYDVKM. V was pared by 2 bases and J by 9 bases, with 11 bases between. The CDR3 spans 13 residues.

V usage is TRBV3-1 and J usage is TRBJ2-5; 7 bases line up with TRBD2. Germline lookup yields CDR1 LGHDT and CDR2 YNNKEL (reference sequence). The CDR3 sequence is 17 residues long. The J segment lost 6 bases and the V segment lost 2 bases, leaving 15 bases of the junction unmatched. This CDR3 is CASSQPGPGGQGKTQYF. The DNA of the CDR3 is TGTGCCAGCAGCCAACCCGGACCGGGAGGCCAGGGAAAGACCCAGTACTTC.

CDR3 DNA: TGTGCCAGCAGCCGCCGGGGACAGAGCACAGATACGCAGTATTTT. It codes for CASSRRGQSTDTQYF. This rearrangement joins TRBV27 to TRBJ2-3; TRBD1 aligns across 7 bases. V lost 6 bases and J lost 0; bases outside the gene matches: 6. The CDR3 has 15 amino acids. Germline V CDR1 and CDR2: MNHEY, SMNVEV (reference sequence).

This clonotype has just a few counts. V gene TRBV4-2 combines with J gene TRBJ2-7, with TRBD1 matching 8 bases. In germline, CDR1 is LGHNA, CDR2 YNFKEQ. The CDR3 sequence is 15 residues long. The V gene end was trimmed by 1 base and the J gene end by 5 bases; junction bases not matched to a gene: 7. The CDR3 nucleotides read TGTGCCAGCAGCCAAGTAGGACAGGGACCCGACGAGCAGTACTTC. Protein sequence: CASSQVGQGPDEQYF.

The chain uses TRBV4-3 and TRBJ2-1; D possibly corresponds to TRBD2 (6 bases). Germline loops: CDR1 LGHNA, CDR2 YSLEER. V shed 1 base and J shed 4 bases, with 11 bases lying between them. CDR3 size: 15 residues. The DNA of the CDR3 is TGCGCCAGCAGCCAAGTGACGGGAGTTTACAATGAGCAGTTCTTC. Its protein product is CASSQVTGVYNEQFF.

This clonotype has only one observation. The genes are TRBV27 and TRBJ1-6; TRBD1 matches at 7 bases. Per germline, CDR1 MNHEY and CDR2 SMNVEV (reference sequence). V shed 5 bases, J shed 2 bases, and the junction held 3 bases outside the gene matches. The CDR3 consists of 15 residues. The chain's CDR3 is CASSAQGPYNSPLHF. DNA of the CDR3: TGTGCCAGCAGTGCACAGGGGCCCTATAATTCACCCCTCCACTTT.

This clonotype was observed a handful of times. The CDR3 DNA reads TGTGCCAGCAGTCCCGGGGACAGGGTCTATTACGAGCAGTACTTC. It encodes CASSPGDRVYYEQYF. The V call is TRBV28, the J call TRBJ2-7; TRBD1 aligns across 9 bases. Trimming cost V 5 bases and J 4 bases; bases outside gene matches: 9. The CDR3 contains 15 residues. Germline loops: CDR1 MDHEN, CDR2 SYDVKM. Supplemented by reference TRBV28 and TRBJ2-7, the full variable domain reads DVKVTQSSRYLVKRTGEKVFLECVQDMDHENMFWYRQDPGLGLRLIYFSYDVKMKEKGDIPEGYSVSREKKERFSLILESASTNQTSMYLCASSPGDRVYYEQYFGPGTRLTVT.

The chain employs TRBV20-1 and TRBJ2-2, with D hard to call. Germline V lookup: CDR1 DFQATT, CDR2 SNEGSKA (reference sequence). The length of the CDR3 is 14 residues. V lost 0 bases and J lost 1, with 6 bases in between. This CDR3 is CSARDRQNTGELFF. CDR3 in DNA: TGCAGTGCTAGAGATAGACAGAACACCGGGGAGCTGTTTTTT.

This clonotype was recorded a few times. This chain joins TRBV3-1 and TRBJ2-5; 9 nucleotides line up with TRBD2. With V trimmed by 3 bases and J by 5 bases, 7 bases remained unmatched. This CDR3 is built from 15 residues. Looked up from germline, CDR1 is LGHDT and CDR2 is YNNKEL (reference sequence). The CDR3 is CASSHTSGLRETQYF. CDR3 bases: TGTGCCAGCAGCCATACTAGCGGGCTGAGGGAGACCCAGTACTTC.

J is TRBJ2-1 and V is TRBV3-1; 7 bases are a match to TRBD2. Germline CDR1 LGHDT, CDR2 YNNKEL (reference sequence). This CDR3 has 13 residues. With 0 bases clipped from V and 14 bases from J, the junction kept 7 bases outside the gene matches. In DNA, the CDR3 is TGTGCCAGCAGCCAAGAATCGGGGAGGGTCGAGTTCTTC. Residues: CASSQESGRVEFF.

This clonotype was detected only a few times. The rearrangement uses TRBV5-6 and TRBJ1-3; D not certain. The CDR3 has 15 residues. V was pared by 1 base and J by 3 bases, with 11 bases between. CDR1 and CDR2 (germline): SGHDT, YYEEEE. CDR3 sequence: CASSLIGYDGNTIYF. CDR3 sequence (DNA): TGTGCCAGCAGCTTGATAGGGTACGATGGAAACACCATATATTTT. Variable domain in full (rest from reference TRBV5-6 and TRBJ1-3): DAGVTQSPTHLIKTRGQQVTLRCSPKSGHDTVSWYQQALGQGPQFIFQYYEEEERQRGNFPDRFSGHQFPNYSSELNVNALLLGDSALYLCASSLIGYDGNTIYFGEGSWLTVV.

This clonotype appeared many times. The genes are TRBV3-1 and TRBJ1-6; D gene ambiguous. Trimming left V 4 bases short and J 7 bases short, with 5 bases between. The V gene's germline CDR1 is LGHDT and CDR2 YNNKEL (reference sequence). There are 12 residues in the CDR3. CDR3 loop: CASSPPNSPLHF. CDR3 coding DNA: TGTGCCAGCAGCCCCCCAAATTCACCCCTCCACTTT.

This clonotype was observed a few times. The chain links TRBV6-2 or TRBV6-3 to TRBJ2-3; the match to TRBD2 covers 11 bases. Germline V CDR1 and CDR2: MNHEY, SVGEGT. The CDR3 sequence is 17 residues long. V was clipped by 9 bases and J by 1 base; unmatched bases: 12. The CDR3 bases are TGTGCCAGTCCCACTGAAGGGGGACTAGCGGGCACAGATACGCAGTATTTT. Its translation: CASPTEGGLAGTDTQYF.

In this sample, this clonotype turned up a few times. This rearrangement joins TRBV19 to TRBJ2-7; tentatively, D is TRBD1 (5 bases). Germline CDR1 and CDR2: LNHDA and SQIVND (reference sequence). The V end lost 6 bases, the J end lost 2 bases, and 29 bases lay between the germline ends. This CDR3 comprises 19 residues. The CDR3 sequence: CASSRSGPWYPGAPYEQYF. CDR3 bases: TGTGCCAGTAGCCGCTCAGGGCCTTGGTACCCCGGTGCGCCCTACGAGCAGTACTTC.

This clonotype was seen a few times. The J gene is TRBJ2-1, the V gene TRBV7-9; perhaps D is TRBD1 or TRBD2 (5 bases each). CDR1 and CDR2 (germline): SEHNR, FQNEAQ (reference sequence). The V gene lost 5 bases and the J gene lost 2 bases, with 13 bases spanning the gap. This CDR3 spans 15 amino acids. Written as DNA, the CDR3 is TGTGCCAGCAGCCCGTCGCCGGGGCCCTACAATGAGCAGTTCTTC. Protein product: CASSPSPGPYNEQFF. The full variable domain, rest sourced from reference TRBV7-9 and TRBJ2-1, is DTGVSQNPRHKITKRGQNVTFRCDPISEHNRLYWYRQTLGQGPEFLTYFQNEAQLEKSRLLSDRFSAERPKGSFSTLEIQRTEQGDSAMYLCASSPSPGPYNEQFFGPGTRLTVL.

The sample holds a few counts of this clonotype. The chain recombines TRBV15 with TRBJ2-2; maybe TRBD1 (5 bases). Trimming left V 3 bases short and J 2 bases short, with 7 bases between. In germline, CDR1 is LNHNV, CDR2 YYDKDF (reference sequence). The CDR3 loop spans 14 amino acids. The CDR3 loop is CATSSQGNTGELFF. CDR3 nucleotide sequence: TGTGCCACCAGCAGTCAGGGAAACACCGGGGAGCTGTTTTTT.